One sample yielded the 6 T cell receptor beta chains listed below, sequenced in a study of regulatory T cells in long-lasting Graves disease. CDR3 regions were amplified by Arm-PCR using iRepertoire HTBI primers to build TCR beta libraries. MiXCR was run by TCRdb on the multiplex PCR reads, yielding one entry per CDR3 protein. The data show about 220,000 distinct CDR3 sequences, about 19% seen once. As to time point: newly diagnosed GD, antithyroid drugs for less than 3 months. The authors made the TCR library using RNA they extracted from PBMCs. This sample was shared with a second study, whose subject was T cells in Graves' hyperthyroidism and ophthalmopathy.

The source material was peripheral blood mononuclear cells (PBMCs), sampled at new diagnosis, from a patient treated with antithyroid drugs. The receptor set was obtained from a woman in her 30s with Graves disease.

In regard to this clonotype: A far larger clone is a single base away, which makes a read error likely. The chain recombines TRBV12-3 or TRBV12-4 with TRBJ2-7; the match to TRBD2 covers 11 bases. Unmatched junction bases numbered 11, after V lost 6 bases and J lost 7 bases. The CDR3 has 15 amino acids. CDR3 DNA: TGTGCCAGCAGCCGTACTAGCGGGGGAGCGCATGAGCAGTACTTC. Translation gives CASSRTSGGAHEQYF.

This clonotype was found a few times. The chain combines TRBV18 with TRBJ1-1, with D maybe TRBD1 (6 bases). With 4 bases removed from V and 7 bases from J, the gap between germline ends came to 13 bases. CDR1 is KGHSH and CDR2 is LQKENI in the germline V gene. This CDR3 spans 13 amino acids. Here the CDR3 DNA reads TGTGCCAGCTCACTTTCCTGGACAGTTGAAGCTTTCTTT. Its protein is CASSLSWTVEAFF.

This clonotype has a count of ten or more. The rearrangement joins TRBV28 to TRBJ1-2; tentatively, D is TRBD1 (6 bases). The germline gives CDR1 MDHEN, CDR2 SYDVKM. The CDR3 sequence is 14 residues long. V shed 3 bases and J shed 4 bases, with 12 bases lying between them. CDR3 in amino acids: CASSFSGASYGYTF. The CDR3 region has the DNA TGTGCCAGCAGTTTCTCGGGGGCGAGCTATGGCTACACCTTC.

DNA for the CDR3: TGTGCCTGGGCCGGAACCTACGAGCAGTACTTC. It specifies CAWAGTYEQYF. The V gene is TRBV30, the J gene TRBJ2-7; D not certain. The germline gives CDR1 GTSNPN, CDR2 SVGIG (reference sequence). The V end was cut by 5 bases, the J end by 2 bases, with 7 bases between. The CDR3 loop spans 11 amino acids.

This clonotype was seen many times. The chain couples TRBV12-3 or TRBV12-4 to TRBJ2-7, with TRBD1 matching 7 bases. This CDR3 region has 14 residues. V dropped 6 bases and J dropped 3; count of bases not matched to a gene: 8. CDR3 amino acids: CASSTGVGVYEQYF. The CDR3, as DNA: TGTGCCAGCAGCACAGGGGTAGGGGTCTACGAGCAGTACTTC.

The rearrangement uses TRBV27 and TRBJ2-7; a possible D gene is TRBD2 (5 bases). Trimming took 6 bases from V and 5 from J, leaving 17 bases between them. This CDR3 is built from 14 residues. Germline CDR1 and CDR2: MNHEY and SMNVEV (reference sequence). CDR3 loop: CASSPFSLGDEQYF. CDR3 nucleotide sequence: TGTGCCAGCAGCCCGTTTAGCCTCGGGGACGAGCAGTACTTC.